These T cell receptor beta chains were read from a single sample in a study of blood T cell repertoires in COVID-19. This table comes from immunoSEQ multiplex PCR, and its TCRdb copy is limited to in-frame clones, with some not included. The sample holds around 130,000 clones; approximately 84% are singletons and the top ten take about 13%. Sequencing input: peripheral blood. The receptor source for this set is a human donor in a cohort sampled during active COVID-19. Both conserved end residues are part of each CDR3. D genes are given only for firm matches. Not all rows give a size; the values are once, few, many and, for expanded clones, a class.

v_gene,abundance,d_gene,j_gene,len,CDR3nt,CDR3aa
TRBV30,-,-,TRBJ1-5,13,TGTGCCTGGTCTAAGGGGGAACGGCAGCCCCAGCATTTT,CAWSKGERQPQHF
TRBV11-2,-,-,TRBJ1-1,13,TGTGCCAGCAGCTGGGGGGGGAGCACTGAAGCTTTCTTT,CASSWGGSTEAFF
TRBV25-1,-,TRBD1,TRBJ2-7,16,TGTGCCAGCAGTGACGACAGGGGGCGAGGTAACTACGAGCAGTACTTC,CASSDDRGRGNYEQYF
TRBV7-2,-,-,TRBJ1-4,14,TGTGCCAGCAGCGTCAGGCAGACCAATGAAAAACTGTTTTTT,CASSVRQTNEKLFF
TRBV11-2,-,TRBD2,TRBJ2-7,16,TGTGCCAGCAGCCCCCCGGTAGCGGGGGGTAAATACGAGCAGTACTTC,CASSPPVAGGKYEQYF
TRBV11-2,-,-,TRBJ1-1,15,TGTGCCAGCAGCTTACCGGGCCCGTCAGGGACTGAAGCTTTCTTT,CASSLPGPSGTEAFF
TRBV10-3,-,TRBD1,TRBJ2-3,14,TGTGCCATCAGCCGGACAGGGTCAGGTGATACGCAGTATTTT,CAISRTGSGDTQYF
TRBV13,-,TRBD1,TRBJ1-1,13,TGTGCCAGCAGCTTAGGGAGGGGACAGGAAGCTTTCTTT,CASSLGRGQEAFF
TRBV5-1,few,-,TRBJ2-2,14,TGCGCCAGCAGCTTGGTTAGGGGTACCGGGGAGCTGTTTTTT,CASSLVRGTGELFF
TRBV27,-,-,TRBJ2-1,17,TGTGCCAGCAGTTTACCCGCTAGCCCTAGCTCCTACAATGAGCAGTTCTTC,CASSLPASPSSYNEQFF
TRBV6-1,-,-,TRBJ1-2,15,TGTGCCAGCAGTGAAGACGTCAGGGGAAGGTATGGCTACACCTTC,CASSEDVRGRYGYTF
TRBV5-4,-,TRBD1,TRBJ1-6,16,TGTGCCAGCAGCCTCGGGGCAGGGGGGAGTAATTCACCCCTCCACTTT,CASSLGAGGSNSPLHF
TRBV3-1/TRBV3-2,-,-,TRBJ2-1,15,TGTGCCAGCAGCCAGGTACTGCACCCTTACAATGAGCAGTTCTTC,CASSQVLHPYNEQFF
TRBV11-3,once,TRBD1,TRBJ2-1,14,TGTGCCAGCAGCTTAGGGCCCCAGGGGGCTGAGCAGTTCTTC,CASSLGPQGAEQFF
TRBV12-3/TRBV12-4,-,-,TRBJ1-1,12,TGTGCCAGCAGCCGGAGGAACACTGAAGCTTTCTTT,CASSRRNTEAFF
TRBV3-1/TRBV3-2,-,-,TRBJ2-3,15,TGTGCCAGCAGCCAAGTTGCGGGGAATACAGATACGCAGTATTTT,CASSQVAGNTDTQYF
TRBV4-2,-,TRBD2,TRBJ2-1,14,TGTGCCACGAGGACTAGCGGGGACGCGAATGAGCAGTTCTTC,CATRTSGDANEQFF
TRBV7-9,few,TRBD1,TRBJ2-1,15,TGTGCCAGCGAGGGATTGACAGGGGACTACAATGAGCAGTTCTTC,CASEGLTGDYNEQFF
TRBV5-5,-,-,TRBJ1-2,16,TGTGCCAGCAGCAGTGGTATGGGAGTTGAGAACTATGGCTACACCTTC,CASSSGMGVENYGYTF
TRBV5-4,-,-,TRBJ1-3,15,TGTGCCAGCAGCTTGGGAAGTGGGCAAGGAAACACCATATATTTT,CASSLGSGQGNTIYF
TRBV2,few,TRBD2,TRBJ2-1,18,TGTGCCAGCAACTTACCGGGACTAGCGGGTCCAACCGTCAATGAGCAGTTCTTC,CASNLPGLAGPTVNEQFF
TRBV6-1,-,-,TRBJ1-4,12,TGTGCCAGCAGTGATCTCCGTGAAAAACTGTTTTTT,CASSDLREKLFF
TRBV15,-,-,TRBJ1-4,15,TGTGCCACCAGCAGAGCCAGGGAAGCTAATGAAAAACTGTTTTTT,CATSRAREANEKLFF
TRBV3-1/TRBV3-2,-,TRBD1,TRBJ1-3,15,TGTGCCAGCAGCCAGGGACAGGGGAGAGGAAACACCATATATTTT,CASSQGQGRGNTIYF
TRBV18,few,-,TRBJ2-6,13,TGTGCCAGCTCACCAAGCGGACAGAACGTCCTGACTTTC,CASSPSGQNVLTF
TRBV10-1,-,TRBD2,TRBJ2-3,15,TGCGCCAGCAGTGAGACTAGCGGGGGAACAGATACGCAGTATTTT,CASSETSGGTDTQYF
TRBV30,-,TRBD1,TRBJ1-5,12,TGTGCCTGGAAACAGGGGGATCAGCCCCAGCATTTT,CAWKQGDQPQHF
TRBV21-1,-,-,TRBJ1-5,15,TGTGCCAGCAGCATATACAGGGTAGGCAATCAGCCCCAGCATTTT,CASSIYRVGNQPQHF
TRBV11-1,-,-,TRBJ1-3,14,TGTGCCAGCAGCCTCCGCGACTCTGGAAACACCATATATTTT,CASSLRDSGNTIYF
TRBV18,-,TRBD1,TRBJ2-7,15,TGTGCCAGCTCACCCGGGACAGGAACGCCCTACGAGCAGTACTTC,CASSPGTGTPYEQYF
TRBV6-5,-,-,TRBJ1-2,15,TGTGCCAGCAGTTTGACGCCCGGGACAAACTATGGCTACACCTTC,CASSLTPGTNYGYTF
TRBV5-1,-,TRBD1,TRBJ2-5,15,TGCGCCAGCAGCGACACCGGGACAGGGAAAGAGACCCAGTACTTC,CASSDTGTGKETQYF
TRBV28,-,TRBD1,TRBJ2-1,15,TGTGCCAGCAGTAGGGGTGGGACAGGGTACAATGAGCAGTTCTTC,CASSRGGTGYNEQFF
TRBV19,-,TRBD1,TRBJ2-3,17,TGTGCCAGTAGTATCTACCGGACAGGGACGAGAACAGATACGCAGTATTTT,CASSIYRTGTRTDTQYF
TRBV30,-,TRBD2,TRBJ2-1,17,TGTGCCTGGAGGGCCTCGTGGGCGGGGGAAATCTACAATGAGCAGTTCTTC,CAWRASWAGEIYNEQFF
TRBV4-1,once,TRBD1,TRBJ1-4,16,TGCGCCAGCAGCCAAGCACAGGGGGGGACTAATGAAAAACTGTTTTTT,CASSQAQGGTNEKLFF
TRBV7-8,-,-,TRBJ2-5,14,TGTGCCAGCAGCTTAGTGGGGGCGCAAGAGACCCAGTACTTC,CASSLVGAQETQYF
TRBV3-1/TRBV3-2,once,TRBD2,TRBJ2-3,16,TGTGCCAGCAGCCGACTAGCGGGCCACGTAGCGGATACGCAGTATTTT,CASSRLAGHVADTQYF
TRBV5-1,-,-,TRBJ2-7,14,TGCGCCAGCAGTTATTCAACAGGGCTCTACGAGCAGTACTTC,CASSYSTGLYEQYF
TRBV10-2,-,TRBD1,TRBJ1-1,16,TGCGCCAGCAGGGCCGGGACAGGGTTATTCGTCACTGAAGCTTTCTTT,CASRAGTGLFVTEAFF
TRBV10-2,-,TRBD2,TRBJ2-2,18,TGCGCCAGCAGTGAGCCGGGACTAGCGGGGGGGCCGACCGGGGAGCTGTTTTTT,CASSEPGLAGGPTGELFF
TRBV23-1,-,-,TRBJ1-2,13,TGCGCCAGCAGTCAAACGGCAGGGGTCGGCTACACCTTC,CASSQTAGVGYTF
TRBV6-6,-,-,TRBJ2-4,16,TGTGCCAGCAGTTACGCCGGAGGCTTAGCCAAAAACATTCAGTACTTC,CASSYAGGLAKNIQYF
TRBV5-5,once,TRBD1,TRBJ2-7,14,TGTGCCAGCAGCTCGGGAAGACAGGGATACGAGCAGTACTTC,CASSSGRQGYEQYF
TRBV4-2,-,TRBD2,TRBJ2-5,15,TGTGCCAGCAGCCTGACGATAACTAGCGGAAAGACCCAGTACTTC,CASSLTITSGKTQYF
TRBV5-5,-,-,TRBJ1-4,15,TGTGCCAGCAGCTTGGTCCAGGGGACTAATGAAAAACTGTTTTTT,CASSLVQGTNEKLFF
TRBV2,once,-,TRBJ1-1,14,TGTGCCAGCAATGAGGGGAGGGGGAACACTGAAGCTTTCTTT,CASNEGRGNTEAFF
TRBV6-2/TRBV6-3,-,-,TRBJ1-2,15,TGTGCCAGCAGTTACCCGCTGGGACATTTCTATGGCTACACCTTC,CASSYPLGHFYGYTF
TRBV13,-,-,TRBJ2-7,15,TGTGCCAGCAGCCCACGGGGGGCCGTGCCCCACGAGCAGTACTTC,CASSPRGAVPHEQYF
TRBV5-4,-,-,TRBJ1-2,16,TGTGCCAGCAGCTCGCCCGGACGGGATCCTAACTATGGCTACACCTTC,CASSSPGRDPNYGYTF
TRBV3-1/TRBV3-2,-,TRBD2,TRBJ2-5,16,TGTGCCAGCACCCAAGGGAGCGGGGGGGCCCTGGAGACCCAGTACTTC,CASTQGSGGALETQYF
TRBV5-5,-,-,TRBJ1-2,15,TGTGCCAGCAGCCAAAATACAGGGATAGACTATGGCTACACCTTC,CASSQNTGIDYGYTF
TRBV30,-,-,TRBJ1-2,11,TGTGCCTGGAGTGGTAGCGAGGGCTACACCTTC,CAWSGSEGYTF
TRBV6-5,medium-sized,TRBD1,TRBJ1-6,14,TGTGCCAGCCACCCGGGACAGTCCCCTTCACCCCTCCACTTT,CASHPGQSPSPLHF
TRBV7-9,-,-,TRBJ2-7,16,TGTGCCAGCAGCTTAGCAGGGGCTTTTGCCCCCTACGAGCAGTACTTC,CASSLAGAFAPYEQYF
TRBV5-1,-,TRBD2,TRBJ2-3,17,TGCGCCAGCAGCCCGGGGACTAGCGGGGCAAGCACAGATACGCAGTATTTT,CASSPGTSGASTDTQYF
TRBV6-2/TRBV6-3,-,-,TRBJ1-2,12,TGTGCCAGCAGTTACCGGGTGGGTGGCTACACCTTC,CASSYRVGGYTF
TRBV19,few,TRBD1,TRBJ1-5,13,TGTGCCAGTACCCGGGACAGGGATCAGCCCCAGCATTTT,CASTRDRDQPQHF
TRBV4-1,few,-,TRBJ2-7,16,TGCGCCAGCAGCCAACGTCCATACAGAAATACCTACGAGCAGTACTTC,CASSQRPYRNTYEQYF
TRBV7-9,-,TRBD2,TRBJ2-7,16,TGTGCCAGCAGCCCTCGGACTAGCGGGGGACTCTACGAGCAGTACTTC,CASSPRTSGGLYEQYF